This T cell receptor (beta chain) appears in the sequencing data of a study of blood T cell repertoires in COVID-19. In the study overall: From T cells, B-cell-depleted T cells, or PBMCs came the material, which was cDNA or gDNA.

Per the study methods: Researchers report that nucleated cell counts were estimated from reference gene primer amplification. Using immunoSEQ multiplex PCR, the repertoire was profiled, and TCRdb retains in-frame clones only, with some absent. V, J and clone size are those of that table, while D and trimming were read from the DNA. This table holds under 300,000 clones, about 90% found once. The specimen sequenced was PBMCs or T cells enriched from blood (not recorded which). This clonotype was obtained from a woman aged 55-70 years who had recovered from COVID-19.

CDR3 sequence: CASSPTVAGGHSGELFF. In DNA, the CDR3 is TGTGCCAGCAGCCCGACCGTAGCGGGGGGGCATTCCGGGGAGCTGTTTTTT. The chain has TRBV5-4 and TRBJ2-2; 11 positions match TRBD2. This CDR3 has 17 residues. V lost 4 bases to trimming and J lost 6 bases; unmatched junction nucleotides: 11. CDR1 SGHNT and CDR2 YYREEE come from the germline V gene (reference sequence).